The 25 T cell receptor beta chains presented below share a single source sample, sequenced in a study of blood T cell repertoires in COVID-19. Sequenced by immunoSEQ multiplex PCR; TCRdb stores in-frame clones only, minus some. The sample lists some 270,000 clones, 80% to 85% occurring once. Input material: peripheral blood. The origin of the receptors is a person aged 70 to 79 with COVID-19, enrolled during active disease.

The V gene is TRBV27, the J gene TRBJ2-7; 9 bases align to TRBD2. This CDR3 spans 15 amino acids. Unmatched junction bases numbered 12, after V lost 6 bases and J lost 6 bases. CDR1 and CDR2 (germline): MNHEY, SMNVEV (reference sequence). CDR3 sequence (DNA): TGTGCCAGCAGACGAACCGGGACTAGCCGTTTCGAGCAGTACTTC. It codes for CASRRTGTSRFEQYF.

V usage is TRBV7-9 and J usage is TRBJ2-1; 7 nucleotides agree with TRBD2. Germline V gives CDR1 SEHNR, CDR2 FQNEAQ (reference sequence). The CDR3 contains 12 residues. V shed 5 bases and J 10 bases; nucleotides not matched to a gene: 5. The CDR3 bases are TGTGCCAGCAGCCGGACTAGTGTGGAGCAGTTCTTC. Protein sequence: CASSRTSVEQFF.

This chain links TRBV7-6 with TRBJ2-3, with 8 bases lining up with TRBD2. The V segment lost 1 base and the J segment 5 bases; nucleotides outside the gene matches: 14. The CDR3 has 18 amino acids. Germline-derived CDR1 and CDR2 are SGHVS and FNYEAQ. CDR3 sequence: CASSLGGWGLGLRDTQYF. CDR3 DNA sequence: TGTGCCAGCAGCTTAGGGGGTTGGGGACTAGGGTTACGAGATACGCAGTATTTT. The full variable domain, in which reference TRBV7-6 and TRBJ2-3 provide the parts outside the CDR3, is GAGVSQSPRYKVTKRGQDVALRCDPISGHVSLYWYRQALGQGPEFLTYFNYEAQQDKSGLPNDRFSAERPEGSISTLTIQRTEQRDSAMYRCASSLGGWGLGLRDTQYFGPGTRLTVL.

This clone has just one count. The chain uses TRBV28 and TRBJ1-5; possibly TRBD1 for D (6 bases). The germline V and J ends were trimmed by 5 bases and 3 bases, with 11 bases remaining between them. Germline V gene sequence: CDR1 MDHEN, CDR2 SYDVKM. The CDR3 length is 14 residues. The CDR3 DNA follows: TGTGCCAGCAGTCAAGACAGGAACAATCAGCCCCAGCATTTT. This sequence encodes CASSQDRNNQPQHF.

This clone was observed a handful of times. CDR3 amino acids: CASSFLAGGRKTQYF. CDR3 DNA: TGTGCCAGCAGCTTTTTAGCGGGGGGGCGGAAGACCCAGTACTTC. The V gene is TRBV3-1 (or the pseudogene TRBV3-2), the J gene TRBJ2-5; the match to TRBD2 covers 11 bases. Germline loops: CDR1 LGHDT, CDR2 YNNKEL (reference sequence). After removal of 5 bases from V and 6 bases from J, the junction contained 8 bases not matched to a gene. The CDR3 runs to 15 residues.

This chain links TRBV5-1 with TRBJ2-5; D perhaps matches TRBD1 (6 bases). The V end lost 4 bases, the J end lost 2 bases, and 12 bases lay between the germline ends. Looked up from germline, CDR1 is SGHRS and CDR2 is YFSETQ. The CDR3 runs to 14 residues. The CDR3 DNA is TGCGCCAGCAGCCGGACAGAATCTCAAGAGACCCAGTACTTC. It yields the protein CASSRTESQETQYF.

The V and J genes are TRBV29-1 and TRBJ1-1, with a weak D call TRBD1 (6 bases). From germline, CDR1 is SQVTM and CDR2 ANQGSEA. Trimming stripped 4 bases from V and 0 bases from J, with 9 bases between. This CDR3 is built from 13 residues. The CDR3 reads CSVAGHLNTEAFF. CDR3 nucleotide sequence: TGCAGCGTTGCGGGACACTTGAACACTGAAGCTTTCTTT.

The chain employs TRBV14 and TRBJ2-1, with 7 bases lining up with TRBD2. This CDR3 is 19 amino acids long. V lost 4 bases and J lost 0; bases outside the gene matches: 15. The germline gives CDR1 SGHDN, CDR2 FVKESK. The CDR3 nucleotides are TGTGCCAGCAGCCGCTCCGAAATACTAGCGTTAAGCTCCTACAATGAGCAGTTCTTC. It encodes CASSRSEILALSSYNEQFF.

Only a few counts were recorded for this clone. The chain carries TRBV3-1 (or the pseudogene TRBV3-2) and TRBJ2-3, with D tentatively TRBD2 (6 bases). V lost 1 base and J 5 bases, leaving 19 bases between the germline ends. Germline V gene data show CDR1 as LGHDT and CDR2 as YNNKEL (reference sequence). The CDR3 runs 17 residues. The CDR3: CASSQVVGRGTRDTQYF. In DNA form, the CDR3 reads TGTGCCAGCAGCCAAGTGGTCGGGCGGGGAACTCGAGATACGCAGTATTTT.

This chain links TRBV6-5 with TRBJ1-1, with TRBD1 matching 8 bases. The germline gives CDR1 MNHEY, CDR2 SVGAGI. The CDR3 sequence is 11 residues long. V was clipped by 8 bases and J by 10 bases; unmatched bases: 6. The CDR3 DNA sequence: TGTGCCAGCCGGACAGGGCTCTTAGCTTTCTTT. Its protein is CASRTGLLAFF.

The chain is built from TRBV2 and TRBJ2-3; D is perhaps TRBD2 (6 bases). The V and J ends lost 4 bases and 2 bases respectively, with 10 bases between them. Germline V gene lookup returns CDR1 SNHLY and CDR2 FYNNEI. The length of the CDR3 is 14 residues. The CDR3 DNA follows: TGTGCCAGCAGTGTTAGCGGTCTCACAGATACGCAGTATTTT. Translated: CASSVSGLTDTQYF.

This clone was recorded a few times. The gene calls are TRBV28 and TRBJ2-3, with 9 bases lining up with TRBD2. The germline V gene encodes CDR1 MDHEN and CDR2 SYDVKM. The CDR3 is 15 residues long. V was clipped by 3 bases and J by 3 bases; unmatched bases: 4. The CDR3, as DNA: TGTGCCAGCAGTTTGGGGGCGGGAGGGACAGATACGCAGTATTTT. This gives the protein CASSLGAGGTDTQYF. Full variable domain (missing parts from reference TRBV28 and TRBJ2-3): DVKVTQSSRYLVKRTGEKVFLECVQDMDHENMFWYRQDPGLGLRLIYFSYDVKMKEKGDIPEGYSVSREKKERFSLILESASTNQTSMYLCASSLGAGGTDTQYFGPGTRLTVL.

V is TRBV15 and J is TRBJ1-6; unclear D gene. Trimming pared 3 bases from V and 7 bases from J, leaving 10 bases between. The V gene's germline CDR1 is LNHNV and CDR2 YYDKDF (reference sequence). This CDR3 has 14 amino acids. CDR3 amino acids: CATSSASQNSPLHF. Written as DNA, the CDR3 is TGTGCCACCAGCAGCGCATCGCAGAATTCACCCCTCCACTTT.

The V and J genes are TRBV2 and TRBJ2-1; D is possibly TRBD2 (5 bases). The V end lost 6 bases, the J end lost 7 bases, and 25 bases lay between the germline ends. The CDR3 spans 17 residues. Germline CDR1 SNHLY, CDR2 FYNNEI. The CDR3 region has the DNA TGTGCCAGCAGGAAACTAGTAGCCGCAGGTGGTGGGAATGAGCAGTTCTTC. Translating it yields CASRKLVAAGGGNEQFF.

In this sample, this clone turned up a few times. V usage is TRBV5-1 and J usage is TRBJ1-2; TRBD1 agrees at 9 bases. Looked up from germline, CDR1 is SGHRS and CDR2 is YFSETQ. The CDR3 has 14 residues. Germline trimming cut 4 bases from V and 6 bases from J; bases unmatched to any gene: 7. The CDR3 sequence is CASSEGTGTDGYTF. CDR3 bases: TGCGCCAGCAGCGAGGGGACAGGGACGGATGGCTACACCTTC.

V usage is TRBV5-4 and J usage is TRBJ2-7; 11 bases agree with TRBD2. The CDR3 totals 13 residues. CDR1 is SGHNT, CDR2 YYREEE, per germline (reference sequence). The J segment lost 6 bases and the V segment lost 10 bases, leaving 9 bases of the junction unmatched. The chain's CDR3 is CAYSVLAGGEQYF. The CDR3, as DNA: TGTGCCTACTCAGTGCTAGCGGGGGGCGAGCAGTACTTC.

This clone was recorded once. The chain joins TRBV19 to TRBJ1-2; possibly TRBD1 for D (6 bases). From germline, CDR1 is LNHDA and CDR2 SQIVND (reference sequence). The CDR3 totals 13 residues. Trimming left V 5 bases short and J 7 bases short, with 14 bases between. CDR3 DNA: TGTGCCAGTAGTGTGGACAGCGACGGTGGCTACACCTTC. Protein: CASSVDSDGGYTF.

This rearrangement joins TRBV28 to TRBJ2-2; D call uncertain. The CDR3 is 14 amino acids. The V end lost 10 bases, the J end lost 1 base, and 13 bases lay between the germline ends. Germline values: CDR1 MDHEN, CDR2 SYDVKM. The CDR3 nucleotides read TGTGCCACCAGAACGAGGAAGAACACCGGGGAGCTGTTTTTT. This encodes CATRTRKNTGELFF.

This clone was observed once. CDR3 protein: CASGLRGRNTEAFF. Written as DNA, the CDR3 is TGTGCTAGTGGTTTGAGGGGCAGGAACACTGAAGCTTTCTTT. V gene TRBV12-5 combines with J gene TRBJ1-1; TRBD1 might be the D (5 bases). The CDR3 spans 14 residues. Germline-derived CDR1 and CDR2 are LGHNT and FRNRAP. The V end lost 2 bases, the J end lost 1 base, and 8 bases lay between the germline ends.

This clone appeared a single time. The CDR3 DNA follows: TGTGCCAGTAGTATTAGCGTTGCCAGGAGCCCTAACACTGAAGCTTTCTTT. Translation gives CASSISVARSPNTEAFF. The V gene is TRBV19, the J gene TRBJ1-1; D is unclear. Germline-derived CDR1 and CDR2 are LNHDA and SQIVND (reference sequence). This CDR3 is 17 amino acids long. V lost 3 bases and J lost 2, with 19 bases in between.

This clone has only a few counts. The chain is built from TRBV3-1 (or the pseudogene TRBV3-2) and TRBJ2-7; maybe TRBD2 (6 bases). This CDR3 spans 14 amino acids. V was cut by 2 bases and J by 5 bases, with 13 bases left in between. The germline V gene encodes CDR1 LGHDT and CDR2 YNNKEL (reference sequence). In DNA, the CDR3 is TGTGCCAGCAGCCAAAGCCCACGGAGGGACGAGCAGTACTTC. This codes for CASSQSPRRDEQYF.

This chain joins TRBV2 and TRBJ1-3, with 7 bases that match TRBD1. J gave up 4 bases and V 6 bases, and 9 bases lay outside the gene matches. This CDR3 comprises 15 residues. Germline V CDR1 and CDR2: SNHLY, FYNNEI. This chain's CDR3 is CASSSGGTAGNTIYF. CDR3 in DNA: TGTGCCAGCAGCTCTGGTGGGACAGCCGGAAACACCATATATTTT.

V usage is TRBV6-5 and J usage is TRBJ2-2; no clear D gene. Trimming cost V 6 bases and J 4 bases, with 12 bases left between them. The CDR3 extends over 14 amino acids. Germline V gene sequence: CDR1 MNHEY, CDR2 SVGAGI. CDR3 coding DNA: TGTGCCAGCAGCGCCCTGCAGTTCACCGGGGAGCTGTTTTTT. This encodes CASSALQFTGELFF.

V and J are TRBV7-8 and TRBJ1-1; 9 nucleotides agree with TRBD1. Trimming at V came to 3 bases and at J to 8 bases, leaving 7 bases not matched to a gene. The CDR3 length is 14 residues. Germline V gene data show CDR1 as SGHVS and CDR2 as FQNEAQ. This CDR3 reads CASSFDRGVGEAFF. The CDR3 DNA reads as TGTGCCAGCAGCTTCGACAGGGGGGTTGGGGAAGCTTTCTTT. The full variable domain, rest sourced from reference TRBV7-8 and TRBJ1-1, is GAGVSQSPRYKVAKRGQDVALRCDPISGHVSLFWYQQALGQGPEFLTYFQNEAQLDKSGLPSDRFFAERPEGSVSTLKIQRTQQEDSAVYLCASSFDRGVGEAFFGQGTRLTVV.

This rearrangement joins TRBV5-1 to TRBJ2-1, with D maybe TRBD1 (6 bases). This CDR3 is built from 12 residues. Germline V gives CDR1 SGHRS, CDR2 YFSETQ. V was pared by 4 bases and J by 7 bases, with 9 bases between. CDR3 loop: CASSPTGNEQFF. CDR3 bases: TGCGCCAGCAGCCCTACAGGGAATGAGCAGTTCTTC.